The 21 T cell receptor beta chains in this list originate from one sample, sequenced in a study of beta chain features in type 1 diabetes. Findings and limits, study-wide: Researchers report that Type 1 diabetes patients had moderately but significantly shorter TCRB CDR3s across all four CD4+ subsets.

Their cognate antigens are unknown. The sequenced template was cDNA made from the entire isolated RNA. Only in-frame clones appear in the TCRdb table, and some are missing; sequencing was by immunoSEQ multiplex PCR. The sample yields roughly 300,000 clones, approximately 10% seen once. Sequenced material: central memory CD4+ T cells from blood. The receptors come from a man between 25 and 39 years old with type 1 diabetes.

This clone was recorded a few times. This CDR3 is also generated by other DNA sequences in the sample. This rearrangement joins TRBV5-1 to TRBJ2-7; the match to TRBD1 covers 11 bases. Germline trimming cut 2 bases from V and 6 bases from J; bases unmatched to any gene: 1. This CDR3 has 13 residues. Looked up from germline, CDR1 is SGHRS and CDR2 is YFSETQ. For the CDR3, the DNA is TGCGCCAGCAGCTTTGGGACAGGGGGCGAGCAGTACTTC. It encodes CASSFGTGGEQYF.

The chain combines TRBV6-5 with TRBJ1-2; possibly TRBD1 for D (5 bases). Germline CDR1 MNHEY, CDR2 SVGAGI. The length of the CDR3 is 14 residues. Deletions cut 4 bases from V and 3 bases from J, with 12 bases between. CDR3 in DNA: TGTGCCAGCAGTTCCGGCGGCAGGGACTATGGCTACACCTTC. Translation: CASSSGGRDYGYTF.

The chain has TRBV5-1 and TRBJ2-3, with TRBD2 identical over 7 bases. Germline CDR1 and CDR2: SGHRS and YFSETQ. V was pared by 0 bases and J by 3 bases, with 4 bases of the junction left unmatched. This CDR3 has 15 amino acids. CDR3: CASSLGGGTTDTQYF. In DNA form, the CDR3 reads TGCGCCAGCAGCTTGGGCGGGGGTACGACAGATACGCAGTATTTT.

This clone was detected only a few times. This CDR3 is also generated by other DNA sequences in the sample. The chain couples TRBV7-2 to TRBJ1-2; D is unclear. Looked up from germline, CDR1 is SGHTA and CDR2 is FQGNSA. The CDR3 covers 12 residues. Trimming removed 5 bases at V and 4 bases at J, with 8 bases between. The CDR3 reads CASSPTGYGYTF. The CDR3, as DNA: TGTGCCAGCAGCCCGACGGGCTATGGCTACACCTTC.

The rearrangement links TRBV27 to TRBJ2-7, with D unresolved. This CDR3 comprises 15 residues. Trimming pared 5 bases from V and 0 bases from J, leaving 14 bases between. Germline V gene sequence: CDR1 MNHEY, CDR2 SMNVEV (reference sequence). The CDR3 protein is CASSPGLSSSYEQYF. Written as DNA, the CDR3 is TGTGCCAGCAGTCCTGGCCTATCTAGCTCCTACGAGCAGTACTTC.

This clone was seen a few times. The same CDR3 can be traced to other DNA sequences in this sample. The chain combines TRBV10-2 with TRBJ1-5, with D hard to call. Germline V CDR1 and CDR2: WSHSY, SAAADI. Deletions cut 3 bases from V and 4 bases from J, with 7 bases between. This CDR3 has 13 residues. The CDR3 region has the DNA TGCGCCAGCAGTGACCTGGGAAATCAGCCCCAGCATTTT. It yields the protein CASSDLGNQPQHF.

This clone has ten or more counts. The chain carries TRBV23-1 and TRBJ2-5; D may be TRBD2 (5 bases). TRBV23-1 is filed as an ORF, its function uncertain. V lost 2 bases, J lost 5 bases, and 15 bases lay in between. This CDR3 has 15 residues. DNA of the CDR3: TGCGCCAGCAGTCAACCCACCGGGGTAGGGGAGACCCAGTACTTC. It codes for CASSQPTGVGETQYF.

This chain connects TRBV6-5 to TRBJ2-7, with 12 bases fitting TRBD2. The CDR3 sequence is 15 residues long. V gave up 6 bases and J gave up 0 bases; unmatched junction bases: 3. CDR1 and CDR2 from the germline V gene are MNHEY and SVGAGI. The CDR3 nucleotides read TGTGCCAGCAGCCCTAGCGGGGGGGTCTCCTACGAGCAGTACTTC. Translated, it gives CASSPSGGVSYEQYF.

In DNA form, the CDR3 reads TGTGCCAGCAGCCAAGAGGGTAGCGGGGGCTACGAGCAGTACTTC. Translated: CASSQEGSGGYEQYF. The chain combines TRBV4-2 with TRBJ2-7, with TRBD2 matching 9 bases. Losses at the gene ends were 0 bases for V and 3 bases for J; bases not matched to a gene: 3. The CDR3 contains 15 residues. CDR1 and CDR2 (germline): LGHNA, YNFKEQ.

The sample holds a few counts of this clone. The chain combines TRBV5-1 with TRBJ1-1, with D unclear. The germline V gene encodes CDR1 SGHRS and CDR2 YFSETQ. The CDR3 contains 13 residues. Trimming took off 4 bases at V and 1 base at J, with 8 bases between the two ends. The CDR3 spells CASSAVSNTEAFF. In DNA, the CDR3 is TGCGCCAGCAGCGCCGTGTCGAACACTGAAGCTTTCTTT. Looking up the rest from reference TRBV5-1 and TRBJ1-1 gives the full variable domain: KAGVTQTPRYLIKTRGQQVTLSCSPISGHRSVSWYQQTPGQGLQFLFEYFSETQRNKGNFPGRFSGRQFSNSRSEMNVSTLELGDSALYLCASSAVSNTEAFFGQGTRLTVV.

This clone was detected a few times. The chain joins TRBV2 to TRBJ2-1, with 14 nucleotides matching TRBD2. The germline gives CDR1 SNHLY, CDR2 FYNNEI. The trim removed 7 bases at V and 8 bases at J, leaving 10 bases unmatched. This CDR3 is 16 amino acids long. The CDR3, as DNA: TGTGCCAGCAAGGGACTAGCGGGGGCTTCAGCGGATGAGCAGTTCTTC. Amino acids: CASKGLAGASADEQFF.

The chain carries TRBV4-3 and TRBJ2-7; possibly TRBD1 or TRBD2 for D (5 bases each). Trimming took off 0 bases at V and 5 bases at J, with 17 bases between the two ends. The CDR3 is 16 residues long. CDR1 is LGHNA and CDR2 is YSLEER in the germline V gene. The CDR3 DNA sequence: TGCGCCAGCAGCCAAGATCTAATCGGGACGGTGGACGAGCAGTACTTC. It specifies CASSQDLIGTVDEQYF.

V and J are TRBV4-2 and TRBJ2-1, with D tentatively TRBD2 (5 bases). The germline V gene has CDR1 LGHNA and CDR2 YNFKEQ. With 1 base removed from V and 0 bases from J, the gap between germline ends came to 10 bases. This CDR3 comprises 16 residues. In DNA, the CDR3 is TGTGCCAGCAGCCAAGGGACTCAAAGCTCCTACAATGAGCAGTTCTTC. Its protein product is CASSQGTQSSYNEQFF.

This chain links TRBV6-5 with TRBJ1-5; D is perhaps TRBD1 (6 bases). CDR1 and CDR2 from the germline V gene are MNHEY and SVGAGI. V dropped 6 bases and J dropped 2 bases, with 14 bases sitting between them. CDR3 size: 15 residues. CDR3 loop: CASRDRPSGNQPQHF. In DNA, the CDR3 is TGTGCCAGCAGGGACAGACCCAGTGGCAATCAGCCCCAGCATTTT.

For this clone: Other nucleotide sequences from this sample produce the same CDR3. This chain connects TRBV7-2 to TRBJ1-1, with TRBD1 identical over 7 bases. CDR3 size: 13 residues. Trimming removed 5 bases from V and 3 bases from J; junction bases left unmatched: 3. Germline CDR1 reads SGHTA; CDR2 reads FQGNSA. This CDR3 is CASSPQGDTEAFF. The CDR3 DNA reads as TGTGCCAGCAGCCCCCAGGGGGACACTGAAGCTTTCTTT.

V gene TRBV5-1 combines with J gene TRBJ2-1, with D perhaps matching TRBD1 (6 bases). This CDR3 region has 15 residues. V lost 8 bases to trimming and J lost 4 bases, with 19 bases between them. CDR1 is SGHRS, CDR2 YFSETQ, per germline. The DNA of the CDR3 is TGCGCCAGTGTTGAAAGGGACACTCTATACAATGAGCAGTTCTTC. Its protein product is CASVERDTLYNEQFF.

This clone was recorded a few times. This chain uses TRBV7-2 with TRBJ1-5; D possibly corresponds to TRBD1 (5 bases). V dropped 5 bases and J dropped 7 bases, with 18 bases sitting between them. Germline-derived CDR1 and CDR2 are SGHTA and FQGNSA. The CDR3 is made up of 15 amino acids. Here the CDR3 reads CASSPGGGVRQPQHF. In DNA form, the CDR3 reads TGTGCCAGCAGCCCCGGCGGAGGGGTCAGACAGCCCCAGCATTTT.

This clone was seen only a few times. The chain uses TRBV7-8 and TRBJ2-7; no reliable D call. The CDR3 loop spans 15 amino acids. The germline V gene encodes CDR1 SGHVS and CDR2 FQNEAQ. The V end was cut by 2 bases, the J end by 0 bases, with 11 bases between. CDR3 nucleotides: TGTGCCAGCAGCTTATCCGGTATGAGCTCCTACGAGCAGTACTTC. This gives the protein CASSLSGMSSYEQYF.

J is TRBJ2-2 and V is TRBV6-6; either TRBD1 or TRBD2 may fit D (5 bases each). Trimming took off 2 bases at V and 4 bases at J, with 8 bases between the two ends. Germline V lookup: CDR1 MNHNY, CDR2 SVGAGI (reference sequence). CDR3 length: 14 amino acids. CDR3 DNA: TGTGCCAGCAGTTACAGGGACGGCACCGGGGAGCTGTTTTTT. Amino acids: CASSYRDGTGELFF.

V and J are TRBV2 and TRBJ1-2; 12 bases agree with TRBD1. CDR1 and CDR2 (germline): SNHLY, FYNNEI. The trim removed 3 bases at V and 4 bases at J, leaving 3 bases unmatched. CDR3 length equals 15 residues. CDR3 bases: TGTGCCAGCAGTGAGGGGACAGGGGGCACCTATGGCTACACCTTC. Translated: CASSEGTGGTYGYTF.

The CDR3 loop reads CASSLDLGYEQYF. In DNA form, the CDR3 reads TGCGCCAGCAGCTTGGATCTAGGCTACGAGCAGTACTTC. This chain links TRBV5-1 with TRBJ2-7; no firm D call. V was clipped by 0 bases and J by 3 bases, with 7 bases between them. The germline CDR1 and CDR2 sequences are SGHRS and YFSETQ. The CDR3 has 13 amino acids. Looking up the rest from reference TRBV5-1 and TRBJ2-7 gives the full variable domain: KAGVTQTPRYLIKTRGQQVTLSCSPISGHRSVSWYQQTPGQGLQFLFEYFSETQRNKGNFPGRFSGRQFSNSRSEMNVSTLELGDSALYLCASSLDLGYEQYFGPGTRLTVT.